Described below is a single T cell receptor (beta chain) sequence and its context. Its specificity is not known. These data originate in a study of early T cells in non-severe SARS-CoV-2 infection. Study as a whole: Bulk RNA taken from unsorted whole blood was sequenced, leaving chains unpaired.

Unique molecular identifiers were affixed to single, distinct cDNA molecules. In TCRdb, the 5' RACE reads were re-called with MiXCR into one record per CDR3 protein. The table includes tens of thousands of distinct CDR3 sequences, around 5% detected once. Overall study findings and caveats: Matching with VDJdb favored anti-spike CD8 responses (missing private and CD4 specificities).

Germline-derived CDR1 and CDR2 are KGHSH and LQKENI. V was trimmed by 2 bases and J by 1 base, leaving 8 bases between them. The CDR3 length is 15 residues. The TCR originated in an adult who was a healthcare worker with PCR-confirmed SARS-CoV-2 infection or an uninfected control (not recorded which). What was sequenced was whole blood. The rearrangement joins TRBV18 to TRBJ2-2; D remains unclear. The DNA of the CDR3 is TGTGCCAGCTCACCAGCCCTTAAGAACACCGGGGAGCTGTTTTTT. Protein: CASSPALKNTGELFF.